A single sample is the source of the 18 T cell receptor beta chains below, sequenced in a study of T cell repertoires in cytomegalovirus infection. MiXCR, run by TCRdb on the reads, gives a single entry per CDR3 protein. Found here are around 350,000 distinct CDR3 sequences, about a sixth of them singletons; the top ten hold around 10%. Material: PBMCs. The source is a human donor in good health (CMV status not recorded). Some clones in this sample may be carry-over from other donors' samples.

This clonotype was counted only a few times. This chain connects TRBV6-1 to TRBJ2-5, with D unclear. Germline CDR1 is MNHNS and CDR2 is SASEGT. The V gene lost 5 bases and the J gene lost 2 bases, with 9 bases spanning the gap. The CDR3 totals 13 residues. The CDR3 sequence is CASSSFRQETQYF. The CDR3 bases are TGTGCCAGCAGTTCATTCCGGCAAGAGACCCAGTACTTC.

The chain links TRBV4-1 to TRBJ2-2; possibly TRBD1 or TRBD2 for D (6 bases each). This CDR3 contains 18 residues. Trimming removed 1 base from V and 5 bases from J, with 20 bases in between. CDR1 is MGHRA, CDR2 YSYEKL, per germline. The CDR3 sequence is CASSQAATGAVATGELFF. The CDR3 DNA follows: TGCGCCAGCAGCCAAGCAGCAACGGGGGCGGTTGCTACCGGGGAGCTGTTTTTT.

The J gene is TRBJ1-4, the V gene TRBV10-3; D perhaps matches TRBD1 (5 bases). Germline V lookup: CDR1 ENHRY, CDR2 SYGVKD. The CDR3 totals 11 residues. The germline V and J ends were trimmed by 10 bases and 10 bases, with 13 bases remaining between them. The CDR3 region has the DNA TGTGCCACCAGGGAACTCGGAAAACTGTTTTTT. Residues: CATRELGKLFF.

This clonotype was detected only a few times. The CDR3 here is CASSQVWGAEAFF. DNA for the CDR3: TGCGCCAGCAGCCAAGTCTGGGGGGCTGAAGCTTTCTTT. This chain links TRBV4-1 with TRBJ1-1; D possibly corresponds to TRBD1 (5 bases). CDR1 and CDR2 from the germline V gene are MGHRA and YSYEKL. The CDR3 runs 13 residues. The V gene lost 1 base and the J gene lost 6 bases, with 9 bases spanning the gap.

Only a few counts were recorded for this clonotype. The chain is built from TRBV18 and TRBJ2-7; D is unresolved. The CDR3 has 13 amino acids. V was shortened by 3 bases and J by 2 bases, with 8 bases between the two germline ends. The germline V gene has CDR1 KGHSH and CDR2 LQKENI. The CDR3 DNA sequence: TGTGCCAGCTCACCGGACCTTACCTACGAGCAGTACTTC. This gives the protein CASSPDLTYEQYF.

CDR3 region: CASSLVGSGERNEQFF. The CDR3 DNA reads TGTGCCAGCAGCTTAGTAGGTAGCGGGGAACGAAATGAGCAGTTCTTC. This sequence joins TRBV7-9 and TRBJ2-1, with 8 nucleotides matching TRBD2. The CDR3 length is 16 residues. Germline lookup yields CDR1 SEHNR and CDR2 FQNEAQ (reference sequence). V shed 1 base and J 7 bases; nucleotides not matched to a gene: 9.

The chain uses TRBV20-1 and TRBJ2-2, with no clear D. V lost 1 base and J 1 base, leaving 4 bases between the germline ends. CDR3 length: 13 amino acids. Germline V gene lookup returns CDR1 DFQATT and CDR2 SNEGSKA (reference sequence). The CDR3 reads CSARGLNTGELFF. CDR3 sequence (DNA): TGCAGTGCTAGAGGCTTGAACACCGGGGAGCTGTTTTTT.

The CDR3 DNA follows: TGTGCCAGCAGCACCGGGTTCTCCTACAATGAGCAGTTCTTC. Translated: CASSTGFSYNEQFF. The chain recombines TRBV9 with TRBJ2-1; unclear D gene. Germline values: CDR1 SGDLS, CDR2 YYNGEE. With 4 bases removed from V and 0 bases from J, the gap between germline ends came to 8 bases. The CDR3 covers 14 residues.

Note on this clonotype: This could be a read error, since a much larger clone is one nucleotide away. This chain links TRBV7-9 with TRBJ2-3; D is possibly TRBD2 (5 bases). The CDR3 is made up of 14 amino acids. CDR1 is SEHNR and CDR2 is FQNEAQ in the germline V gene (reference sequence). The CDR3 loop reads CASSLAAGTNTQYF. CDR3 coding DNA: TGTGCCAGCAGCTTAGCTGCGGGCACAAATACGCAGTATTTT.

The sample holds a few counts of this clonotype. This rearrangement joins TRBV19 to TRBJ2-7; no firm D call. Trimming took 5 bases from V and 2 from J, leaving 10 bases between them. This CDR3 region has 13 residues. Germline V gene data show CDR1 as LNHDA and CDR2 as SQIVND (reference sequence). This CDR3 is CASSPARTYEQYF. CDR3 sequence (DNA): TGTGCCAGTAGTCCTGCCCGGACCTACGAGCAGTACTTC.

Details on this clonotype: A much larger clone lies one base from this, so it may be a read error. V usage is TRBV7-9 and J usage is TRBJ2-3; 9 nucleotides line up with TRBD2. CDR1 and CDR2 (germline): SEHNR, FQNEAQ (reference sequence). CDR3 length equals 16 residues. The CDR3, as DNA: TGTACCAGCAGCGTAAGAGCGGGAGGCCTTCGAGATACGCAGTATTTT. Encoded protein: CTSSVRAGGLRDTQYF.

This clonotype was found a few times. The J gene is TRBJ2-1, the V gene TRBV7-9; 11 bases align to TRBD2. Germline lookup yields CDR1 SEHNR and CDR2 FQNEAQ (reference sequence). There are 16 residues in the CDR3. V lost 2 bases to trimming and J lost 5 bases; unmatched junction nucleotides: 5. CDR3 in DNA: TGTGCCAGCAGCTTACTCCTAGCGGGAGGCAACAATGAGCAGTTCTTC. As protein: CASSLLLAGGNNEQFF.

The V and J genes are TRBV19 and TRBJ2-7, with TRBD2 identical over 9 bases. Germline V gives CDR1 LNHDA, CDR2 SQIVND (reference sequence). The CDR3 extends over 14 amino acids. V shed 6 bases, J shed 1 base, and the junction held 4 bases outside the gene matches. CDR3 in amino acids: CASRALAGSYEQYF. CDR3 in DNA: TGTGCCAGTAGAGCTCTAGCGGGATCCTACGAGCAGTACTTC. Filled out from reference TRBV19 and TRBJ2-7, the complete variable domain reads DGGITQSPKYLFRKEGQNVTLSCEQNLNHDAMYWYRQDPGQGLRLIYYSQIVNDFQKGDIAEGYSVSREKKESFPLTVTSAQKNPTAFYLCASRALAGSYEQYFGPGTRLTVT.

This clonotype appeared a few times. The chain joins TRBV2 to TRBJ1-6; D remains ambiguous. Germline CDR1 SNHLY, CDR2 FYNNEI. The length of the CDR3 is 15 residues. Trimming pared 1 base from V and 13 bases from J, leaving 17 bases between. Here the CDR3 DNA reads TGTGCCAGCAGTGAAGGTCAGACCTTAGAGTCGCCCCTCCACTTT. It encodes CASSEGQTLESPLHF.

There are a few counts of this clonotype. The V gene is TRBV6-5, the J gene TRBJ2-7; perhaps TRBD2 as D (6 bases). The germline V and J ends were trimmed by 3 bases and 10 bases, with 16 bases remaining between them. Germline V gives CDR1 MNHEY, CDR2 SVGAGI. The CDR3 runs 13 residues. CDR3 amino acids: CASSYSPGLLQYF. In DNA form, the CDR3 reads TGTGCCAGCAGTTATTCCCCGGGACTTCTCCAGTACTTC.

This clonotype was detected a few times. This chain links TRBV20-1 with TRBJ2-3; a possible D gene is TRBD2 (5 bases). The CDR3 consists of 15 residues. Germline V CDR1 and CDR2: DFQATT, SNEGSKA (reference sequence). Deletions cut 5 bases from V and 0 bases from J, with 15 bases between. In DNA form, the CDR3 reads TGCAGTGCTCAACCCCGACGGGAAAGCACAGATACGCAGTATTTT. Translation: CSAQPRRESTDTQYF.

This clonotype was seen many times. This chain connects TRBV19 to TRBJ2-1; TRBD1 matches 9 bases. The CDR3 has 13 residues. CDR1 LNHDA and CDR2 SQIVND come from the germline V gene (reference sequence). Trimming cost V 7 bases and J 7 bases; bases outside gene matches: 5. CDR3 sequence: CASMRDRANEQFF. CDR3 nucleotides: TGTGCCAGTATGCGGGACAGGGCGAATGAGCAGTTCTTC. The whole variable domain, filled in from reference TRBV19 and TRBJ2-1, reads DGGITQSPKYLFRKEGQNVTLSCEQNLNHDAMYWYRQDPGQGLRLIYYSQIVNDFQKGDIAEGYSVSREKKESFPLTVTSAQKNPTAFYLCASMRDRANEQFFGPGTRLTVL.

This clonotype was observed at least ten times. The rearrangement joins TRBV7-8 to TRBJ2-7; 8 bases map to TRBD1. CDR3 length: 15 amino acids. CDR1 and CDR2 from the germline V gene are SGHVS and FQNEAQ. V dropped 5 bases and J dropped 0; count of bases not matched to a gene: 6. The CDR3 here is CASSRRQGSSYEQYF. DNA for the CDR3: TGTGCCAGCAGCCGCAGACAGGGGAGCTCCTACGAGCAGTACTTC.